Following are 27 T cell receptor beta chains from one sample sequenced in a study of T cells in Graves' hyperthyroidism and ophthalmopathy (dated by TCRdb to between 2017 and 2020). The method behind the library was multiplex PCR. Sequenced using an Illumina HiSeq 2000. Amplification of TCR beta CDR3 regions was carried out from RNA transcripts. The first round of RT-PCR for the TCR CDR3 was performed with the HTBI primer set and the Qiagen OneStep RT-PCR kit. Starting from the raw public reads, TCRdb applied fastp trimming at Q25, assembled clones with MiXCR and retained in-frame beta chains. Entries are consolidated by CDR3 protein sequence, retaining the most common genes and DNA. This sample comprises approximately 530,000 distinct CDR3 sequences, 16% of them detected only once. 18% of the sample goes to the ten largest clones. Source material: blood. Every receptor here comes from a woman between 18 and 30 years old with Graves' hyperthyroidism.

This clonotype was found many times. The rearrangement links TRBV2 to TRBJ1-2; 8 nucleotides agree with TRBD1. The CDR3 is 14 amino acids. After removal of 6 bases from V and 7 bases from J, the junction contained 10 bases not matched to a gene. From germline, CDR1 is SNHLY and CDR2 FYNNEI. This CDR3 reads CASRELGQDPGYTF. The CDR3 DNA follows: TGTGCCAGCAGGGAATTGGGACAGGATCCTGGCTACACCTTC.

The chain joins TRBV30 to TRBJ1-5; perhaps TRBD1 as D (6 bases). This CDR3 region has 14 residues. Germline V lookup: CDR1 GTSNPN, CDR2 SVGIG (reference sequence). The ends were cut back, 4 bases at V and 1 base at J, with 11 bases in the middle. Here the CDR3 reads CAWNSGDSNQPQHF. The CDR3 DNA reads as TGTGCCTGGAATTCAGGGGACAGCAATCAGCCCCAGCATTTT.

This clonotype has more than one count but fewer than ten. The chain has TRBV4-3 and TRBJ2-1; D is possibly TRBD2 (6 bases). The V and J ends lost 1 base and 6 bases respectively, with 13 bases between them. Germline CDR1 reads LGHNA; CDR2 reads YSLEER. This CDR3 contains 15 residues. The CDR3 is CASSQGPLGGNEQFF. CDR3 sequence (DNA): TGCGCCAGCAGCCAAGGCCCGTTGGGGGGCAATGAGCAGTTCTTC.

Concerning this clonotype itself: A much larger clone differs from this one at a single base, so this may be a read error. The rearrangement joins TRBV5-1 to TRBJ2-3, with D perhaps matching TRBD2 (6 bases). Per the germline V gene, CDR1 is SGHRS and CDR2 is YFSETQ. The CDR3 is 14 amino acids. V lost 0 bases and J 3 bases, leaving 8 bases between the germline ends. The CDR3 sequence: CASSLARETDTQYF. In DNA form, the CDR3 reads TGCGCCAGCAGCTTGGCCCGGGAGACAGATACGCAGTATTTT. The whole variable domain, filled in from reference TRBV5-1 and TRBJ2-3, reads KAGVTQTPRYLIKTRGQQVTLSCSPISGHRSVSWYQQTPGQGLQFLFEYFSETQRNKGNFPGRFSGRQFSNSRSEMNVSTLELGDSALYLCASSLARETDTQYFGPGTRLTVL.

This clonotype has a count of ten or more. The chain is built from TRBV2 and TRBJ2-7; 10 bases match TRBD2. Germline CDR1 reads SNHLY; CDR2 reads FYNNEI. With V trimmed by 3 bases and J by 5 bases, 4 bases remained unmatched. This CDR3 is 14 amino acids long. The CDR3: CASSEIAGGHEQYF. The CDR3 region has the DNA TGTGCCAGCAGTGAGATAGCGGGGGGCCACGAGCAGTACTTC. The variable domain in full, completed from reference TRBV2 and TRBJ2-7, reads EPEVTQTPSHQVTQMGQEVILRCVPISNHLYFYWYRQILGQKVEFLVSFYNNEISEKSEIFDDQFSVERPDGSNFTLKIRSTKLEDSAMYFCASSEIAGGHEQYFGPGTRLTVT.

V usage is TRBV19 and J usage is TRBJ1-1; TRBD1 is a possible D gene (6 bases). Between the trimmed V and J ends, which lost 4 bases and 4 bases, there was a span of 19 bases. The germline gives CDR1 LNHDA, CDR2 SQIVND (reference sequence). The CDR3 length is 16 residues. The CDR3 is CASSSRDILLATEAFF. The CDR3 coding sequence is TGTGCCAGTAGTAGCCGGGACATCTTGTTGGCCACTGAAGCTTTCTTT.

As for this clonotype: Lacking the conserved final phenylalanine or tryptophan, this CDR3 likely reflects a read error. V usage is TRBV5-1 and J usage is TRBJ1-1; D gene uncertain. Trimming took 5 bases from V and 1 from J, leaving 3 bases between them. The CDR3 covers 11 residues. In germline, CDR1 is SGHRS, CDR2 YFSETQ. The DNA of the CDR3 is TGCGCCAGCAGGGAGAACACTGAAGCTTTCCTT. Protein: CASRENTEAFL.

There are a few counts of this clonotype. No conserved phenylalanine or tryptophan is present at the end of the CDR3, so a read error is the likely explanation. This sequence joins TRBV2 and TRBJ1-1; maybe TRBD1 (5 bases). This CDR3 is 16 amino acids long. Germline loops: CDR1 SNHLY, CDR2 FYNNEI. Trimming left V 1 base short and J 1 base short, with 13 bases between. CDR3 nucleotides: TGTGCCAGCAGTGAAGGCCAGGGTTATACGAACACTGAAGCTTTCCTT. Translating gives CASSEGQGYTNTEAFL.

CDR3 region: CARLSHRNYGYTF. The CDR3 bases are TGTGCCCGTTTATCTCACAGGAACTATGGCTACACCTTC. V is TRBV19 and J is TRBJ1-2; a weak D match, TRBD1 (5 bases). This CDR3 has 13 residues. Trimming cost V 11 bases and J 2 bases, with 15 bases left between them. The V gene's germline CDR1 is LNHDA and CDR2 SQIVND (reference sequence).

The chain employs TRBV19 and TRBJ2-1; 9 bases fit TRBD1. After removal of 5 bases from V and 3 bases from J, the junction contained 8 bases not matched to a gene. Per the germline V gene, CDR1 is LNHDA and CDR2 is SQIVND (reference sequence). The CDR3 extends over 16 amino acids. CDR3 nucleotides: TGTGCCAGTAGTGTTGACAGGGGGGGGGACTACAATGAGCAGTTCTTC. The encoded protein is CASSVDRGGDYNEQFF.

On this clonotype: Because the CDR3 is missing its conserved closing phenylalanine or tryptophan, this is likely a read error. The gene calls are TRBV24-1 and TRBJ2-5, with D unclear. The CDR3 totals 14 residues. The V gene's germline CDR1 is KGHDR and CDR2 SFDVKD. The ends were cut back, 4 bases at V and 4 bases at J, with 12 bases in the middle. In nucleotides, the CDR3 is TGTGCCACCAGTGAATTAAGAGATCGAGAGACCCAGTACTCC. It is translated as CATSELRDRETQYS.

This clonotype has ten or more counts. The chain couples TRBV2 to TRBJ2-3; 9 bases align to TRBD2. The CDR3 has 15 residues. The V segment lost 7 bases and the J segment 0 bases; nucleotides outside the gene matches: 5. Germline V lookup: CDR1 SNHLY, CDR2 FYNNEI. The CDR3 loop is CASIRLAASTDTQYF. The CDR3 DNA sequence: TGTGCCAGCATCCGACTAGCGGCTAGCACAGATACGCAGTATTTT.

J is TRBJ1-1 and V is TRBV29-1; D unresolved. The CDR3 covers 12 residues. V lost 5 bases, J lost 0 bases, and 7 bases lay in between. Germline-derived CDR1 and CDR2 are SQVTM and ANQGSEA. CDR3 sequence reads: CSVQTVNTEAFF. In DNA, the CDR3 is TGCAGCGTTCAAACGGTGAACACTGAAGCTTTCTTT.

This clonotype was seen only a few times. V usage is TRBV20-1 and J usage is TRBJ1-3, with D possibly being TRBD1 (5 bases). Germline V gene data show CDR1 as DFQATT and CDR2 as SNEGSKA (reference sequence). V lost 0 bases to trimming and J lost 3 bases, with 15 bases between them. This CDR3 spans 16 amino acids. In DNA, the CDR3 is TGCAGTGCTAGAGATCTCTCAGGGAATAGTGGAAACACCATATATTTT. This codes for CSARDLSGNSGNTIYF.

This clonotype was picked up a small number of times. V and J are TRBV7-9 and TRBJ2-2; no clear D. Trimming pared 7 bases from V and 7 bases from J, leaving 16 bases between. CDR3 length: 14 residues. CDR1 SEHNR and CDR2 FQNEAQ come from the germline V gene (reference sequence). As DNA, the CDR3 is TGTGCCAGCAACCCTCCATCAGTGAACGGGGAGCTGTTTTTT. Its protein product is CASNPPSVNGELFF.

This clonotype has only a few counts. The chain combines TRBV4-3 with TRBJ2-3; maybe TRBD2 (6 bases). The CDR3 is made up of 17 amino acids. Trimming left V 1 base short and J 2 bases short, with 16 bases between. Germline V gives CDR1 LGHNA, CDR2 YSLEER. In DNA form, the CDR3 reads TGCGCCAGCAGCCAAGGAACAATAGCGGCGCACACAGATACGCAGTATTTT. Translation gives CASSQGTIAAHTDTQYF.

The chain employs TRBV10-2 and TRBJ2-7; possible D gene TRBD1, 5 bases. The V gene lost 8 bases and the J gene lost 2 bases, with 13 bases spanning the gap. The CDR3 is 13 residues long. Germline CDR1 reads WSHSY; CDR2 reads SAAADI. CDR3 region: CASSFDRTYEQYF. CDR3 nucleotide sequence: TGCGCCAGCTCCTTCGACAGAACCTACGAGCAGTACTTC.

This clonotype was counted many times. The chain links TRBV20-1 to TRBJ2-7; D is possibly TRBD2 (6 bases). V gave up 1 base and J gave up 4 bases, with 8 bases separating them. CDR1 and CDR2 from the germline V gene are DFQATT and SNEGSKA (reference sequence). The CDR3 contains 12 residues. The CDR3 DNA is TGCAGTGCTAGAGGACTAGGATACGAGCAGTACTTC. It is translated as CSARGLGYEQYF.

This chain joins TRBV5-1 and TRBJ2-5; the D is unclear. Germline V gene data show CDR1 as SGHRS and CDR2 as YFSETQ. This CDR3 comprises 13 residues. The germline V and J ends were trimmed by 0 bases and 5 bases, with 8 bases remaining between them. CDR3 residues: CASSLVPYETQYF. The CDR3 coding sequence is TGCGCCAGCAGCTTGGTACCCTATGAGACCCAGTACTTC.

This chain links TRBV20-1 with TRBJ2-5; weak D call: TRBD1 (5 bases). Germline CDR1 is DFQATT and CDR2 is SNEGSKA (reference sequence). Between the trimmed V and J ends, which lost 2 bases and 2 bases, there was a span of 15 bases. The length of the CDR3 is 15 residues. The CDR3 DNA reads as TGCAGTGCTAGATCAGACAGAGCCCAACAAGAGACCCAGTACTTC. It encodes CSARSDRAQQETQYF.

The table lists this clonotype with a few counts. This chain uses TRBV10-3 with TRBJ2-7; possibly TRBD1 for D (5 bases). The CDR3 is 14 residues long. Trimming pared 4 bases from V and 3 bases from J, leaving 13 bases between. Per the germline V gene, CDR1 is ENHRY and CDR2 is SYGVKD. CDR3 in amino acids: CAISGGRSGYEQYF. DNA for the CDR3: TGTGCCATCAGTGGGGGCAGGTCGGGCTACGAGCAGTACTTC.

The sample holds many counts of this clonotype. The CDR3 spells CASSLYRGQPQHF. CDR3 sequence (DNA): TGTGCCAGCAGTTTGTACAGAGGTCAGCCCCAGCATTTT. The chain joins TRBV12-3 or TRBV12-4 to TRBJ1-5; D gene uncertain. V was clipped by 3 bases and J by 6 bases, with 9 bases between them. CDR3 length equals 13 residues.

This clonotype was recorded at least ten times. J is TRBJ2-7 and V is TRBV2; 11 nucleotides align to TRBD2. With 6 bases clipped from V and 4 bases from J, the junction kept 11 bases outside the gene matches. Germline loops: CDR1 SNHLY, CDR2 FYNNEI. This CDR3 has 16 residues. CDR3 DNA: TGTGCCAGCAGCCTAACTAGCGGGAGTAACAGTTACGAGCAGTACTTC. This codes for CASSLTSGSNSYEQYF.

The chain recombines TRBV10-3 with TRBJ2-3; D unresolved. Germline lookup yields CDR1 ENHRY and CDR2 SYGVKD. Trimming left V 6 bases short and J 5 bases short, with 9 bases between. This CDR3 is 12 amino acids long. The DNA for the CDR3 is TGTGCCATCAGGGATAGTCGAGATACGCAGTATTTT. This encodes CAIRDSRDTQYF.

This clonotype came up a few times. The chain combines TRBV30 with TRBJ2-7; 11 bases map to TRBD2. V lost 0 bases, J lost 5 bases, and 9 bases stayed unmatched. Germline CDR1 reads GTSNPN; CDR2 reads SVGIG (reference sequence). This CDR3 is built from 16 residues. The CDR3, as DNA: TGTGCCTGGAGTGTGGGGTTAGCGGGAGGGAGCGACGAGCAGTACTTC. Translating gives CAWSVGLAGGSDEQYF.

This clonotype was observed many times. The V gene is TRBV20-1, the J gene TRBJ1-1; the D is unclear. V dropped 4 bases and J dropped 1 base, with 16 bases sitting between them. The CDR3 covers 15 residues. Germline values: CDR1 DFQATT, CDR2 SNEGSKA (reference sequence). Written as DNA, the CDR3 is TGCAGTGCTATTGTCTTTGGTCGGTGGAACACTGAAGCTTTCTTT. As protein: CSAIVFGRWNTEAFF.

This clonotype was counted only a few times. The chain carries TRBV5-6 and TRBJ1-2; no clear D gene. The germline V and J ends were trimmed by 4 bases and 3 bases, with 16 bases remaining between them. CDR3 length equals 15 residues. CDR1 and CDR2 from the germline V gene are SGHDT and YYEEEE. The CDR3 sequence is CASSLDAGADYGYTF. The CDR3 nucleotides read TGTGCCAGCAGCCTCGACGCGGGCGCAGACTATGGCTACACCTTC.